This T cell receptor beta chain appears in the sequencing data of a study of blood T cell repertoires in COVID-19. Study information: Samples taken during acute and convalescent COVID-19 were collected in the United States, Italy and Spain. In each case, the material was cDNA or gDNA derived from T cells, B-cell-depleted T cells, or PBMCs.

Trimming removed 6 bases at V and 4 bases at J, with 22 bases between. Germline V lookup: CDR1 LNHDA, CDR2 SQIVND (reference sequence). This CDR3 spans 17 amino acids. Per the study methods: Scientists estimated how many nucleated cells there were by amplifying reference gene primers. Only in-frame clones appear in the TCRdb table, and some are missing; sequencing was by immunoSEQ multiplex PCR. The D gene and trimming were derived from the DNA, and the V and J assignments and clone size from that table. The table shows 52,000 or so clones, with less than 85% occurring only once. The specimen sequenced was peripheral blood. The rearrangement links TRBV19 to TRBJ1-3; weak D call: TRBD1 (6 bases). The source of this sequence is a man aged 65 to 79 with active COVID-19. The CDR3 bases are TGTGCCAGTAGCGGACAGAGCCACACTACCCCCGGAAACACCATATATTTT. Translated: CASSGQSHTTPGNTIYF.